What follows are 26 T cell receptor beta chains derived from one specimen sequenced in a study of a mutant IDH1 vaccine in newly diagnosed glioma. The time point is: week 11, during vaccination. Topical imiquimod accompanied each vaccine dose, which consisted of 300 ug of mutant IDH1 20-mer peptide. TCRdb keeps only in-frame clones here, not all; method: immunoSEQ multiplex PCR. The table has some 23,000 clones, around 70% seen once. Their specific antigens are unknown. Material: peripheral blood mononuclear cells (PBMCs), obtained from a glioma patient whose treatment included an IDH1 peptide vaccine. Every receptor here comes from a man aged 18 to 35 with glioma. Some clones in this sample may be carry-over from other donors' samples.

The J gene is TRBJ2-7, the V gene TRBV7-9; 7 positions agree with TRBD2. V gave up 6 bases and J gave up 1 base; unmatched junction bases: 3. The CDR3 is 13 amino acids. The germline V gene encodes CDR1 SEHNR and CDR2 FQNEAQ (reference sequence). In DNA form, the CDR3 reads TGTGCCAGCAGGGGGGGGGTTTCCTACGAGCAGTACTTC. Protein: CASRGGVSYEQYF.

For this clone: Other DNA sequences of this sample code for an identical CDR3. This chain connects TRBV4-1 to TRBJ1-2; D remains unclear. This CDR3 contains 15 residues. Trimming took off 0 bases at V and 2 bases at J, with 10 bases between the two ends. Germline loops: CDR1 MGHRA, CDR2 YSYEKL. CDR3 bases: TGCGCCAGCAGCCAAGATCTTGGAGGGAACTATGGCTACACCTTC. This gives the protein CASSQDLGGNYGYTF.

The CDR3 DNA sequence: TGTGCCTGGAGCATCACCGGGACAGGGGGAGGTGAGCAGTACTTC. This translates into CAWSITGTGGGEQYF. The gene calls are TRBV30 and TRBJ2-7; TRBD1 matches at 11 bases. CDR1 GTSNPN and CDR2 SVGIG come from the germline V gene (reference sequence). This CDR3 is built from 15 residues. V shed 3 bases and J 7 bases; nucleotides not matched to a gene: 11.

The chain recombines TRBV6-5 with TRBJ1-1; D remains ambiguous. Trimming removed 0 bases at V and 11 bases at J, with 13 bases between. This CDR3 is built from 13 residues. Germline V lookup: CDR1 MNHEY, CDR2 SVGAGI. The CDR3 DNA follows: TGTGCCAGCAGTTACTCGAGTCCTACAGTCGCTTTCTTT. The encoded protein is CASSYSSPTVAFF.

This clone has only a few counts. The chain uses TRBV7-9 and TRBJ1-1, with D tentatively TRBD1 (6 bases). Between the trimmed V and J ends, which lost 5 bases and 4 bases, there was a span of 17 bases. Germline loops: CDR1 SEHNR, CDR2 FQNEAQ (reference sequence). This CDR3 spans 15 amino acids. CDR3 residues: CASSRVAGGLTEAFF. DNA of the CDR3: TGTGCCAGCAGCCGAGTGGCTGGGGGGCTCACTGAAGCTTTCTTT.

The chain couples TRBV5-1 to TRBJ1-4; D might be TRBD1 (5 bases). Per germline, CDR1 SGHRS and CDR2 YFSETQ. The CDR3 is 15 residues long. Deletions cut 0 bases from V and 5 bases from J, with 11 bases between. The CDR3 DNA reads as TGCGCCAGCAGCTTGGACGGGGGAAGAAATGAAAAACTGTTTTTT. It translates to CASSLDGGRNEKLFF.

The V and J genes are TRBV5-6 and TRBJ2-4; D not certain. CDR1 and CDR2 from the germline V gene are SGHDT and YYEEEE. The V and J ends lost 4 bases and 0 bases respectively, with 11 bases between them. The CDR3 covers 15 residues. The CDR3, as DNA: TGTGCCAGCAGCCTCCGTGGGATAGCCAAAAACATTCAGTACTTC. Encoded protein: CASSLRGIAKNIQYF.

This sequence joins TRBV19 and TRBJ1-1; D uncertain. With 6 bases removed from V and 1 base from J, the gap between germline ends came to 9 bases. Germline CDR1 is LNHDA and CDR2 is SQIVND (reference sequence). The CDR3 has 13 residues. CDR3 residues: CASRVRGNTEAFF. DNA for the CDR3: TGTGCCAGTAGGGTGCGCGGGAACACTGAAGCTTTCTTT.

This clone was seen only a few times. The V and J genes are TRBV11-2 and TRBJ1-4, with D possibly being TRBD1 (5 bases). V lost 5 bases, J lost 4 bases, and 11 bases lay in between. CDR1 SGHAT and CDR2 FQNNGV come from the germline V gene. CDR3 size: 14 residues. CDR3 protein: CASSRAGVNEKLFF. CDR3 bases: TGTGCCAGCAGCCGGGCGGGGGTTAATGAAAAACTGTTTTTT. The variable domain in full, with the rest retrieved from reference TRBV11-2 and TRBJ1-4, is EAGVAQSPRYKIIEKRQSVAFWCNPISGHATLYWYQQILGQGPKLLIQFQNNGVVDDSQLPKDRFSAERLKGVDSTLKIQPAKLEDSAVYLCASSRAGVNEKLFFGSGTQLSVL.

The CDR3 loop reads CASSLDRGQEGYTF. CDR3 nucleotides: TGCGCCAGCAGCTTGGACCGGGGCCAAGAGGGCTACACCTTC. The rearrangement uses TRBV5-1 and TRBJ1-2, with a possible D match to TRBD1 (5 bases). This CDR3 is built from 14 residues. The germline CDR1 and CDR2 sequences are SGHRS and YFSETQ. Trimming stripped 0 bases from V and 8 bases from J, with 14 bases between.

CDR3 coding DNA: TGCGCCAGCAGCTTACACCCCGCCCTAGTTGGAGAGACCCAGTACTTC. This sequence encodes CASSLHPALVGETQYF. The rearrangement links TRBV5-1 to TRBJ2-5; D gene ambiguous. V was shortened by 2 bases and J by 4 bases, with 18 bases between the two germline ends. The CDR3 runs to 16 residues. CDR1 is SGHRS, CDR2 YFSETQ, per germline.

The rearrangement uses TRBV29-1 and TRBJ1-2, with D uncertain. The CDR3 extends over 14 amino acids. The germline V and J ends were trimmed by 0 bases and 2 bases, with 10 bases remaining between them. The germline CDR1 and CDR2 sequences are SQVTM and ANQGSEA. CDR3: CSVEEEEQNYGYTF. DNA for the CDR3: TGCAGCGTTGAAGAGGAGGAACAGAACTATGGCTACACCTTC. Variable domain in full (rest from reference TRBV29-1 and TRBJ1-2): SAVISQKPSRDICQRGTSLTIQCQVDSQVTMMFWYRQQPGQSLTLIATANQGSEATYESGFVIDKFPISRPNLTFSTLTVSNMSPEDSSIYLCSVEEEEQNYGYTFGSGTRLTVV.

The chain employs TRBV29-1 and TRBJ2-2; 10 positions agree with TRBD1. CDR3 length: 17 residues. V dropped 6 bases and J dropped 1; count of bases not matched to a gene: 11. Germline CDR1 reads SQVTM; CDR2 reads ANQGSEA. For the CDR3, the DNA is TGCAGCGTCGCGACAGGGGGCTTAGTCTTGAACACCGGGGAGCTGTTTTTT. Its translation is CSVATGGLVLNTGELFF.

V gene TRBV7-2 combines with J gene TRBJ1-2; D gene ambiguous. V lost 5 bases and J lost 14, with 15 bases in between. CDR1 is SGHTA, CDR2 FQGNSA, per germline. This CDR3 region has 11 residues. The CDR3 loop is CASSNNQGETF. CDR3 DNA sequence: TGTGCCAGCAGCAACAATCAAGGCGAAACCTTC.

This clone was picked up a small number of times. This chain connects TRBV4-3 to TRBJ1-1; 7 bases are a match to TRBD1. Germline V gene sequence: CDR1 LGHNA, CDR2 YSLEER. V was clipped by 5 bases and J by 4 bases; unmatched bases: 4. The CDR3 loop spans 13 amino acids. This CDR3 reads CASSSTGVTEAFF. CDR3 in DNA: TGCGCCAGCAGCTCAACAGGGGTCACTGAAGCTTTCTTT.

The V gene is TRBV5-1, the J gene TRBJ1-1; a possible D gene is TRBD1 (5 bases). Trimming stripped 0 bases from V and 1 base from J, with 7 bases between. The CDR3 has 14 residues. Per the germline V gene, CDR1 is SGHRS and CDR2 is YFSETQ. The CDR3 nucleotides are TGCGCCAGCAGCTTGGACGGACAGAACACTGAAGCTTTCTTT. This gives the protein CASSLDGQNTEAFF. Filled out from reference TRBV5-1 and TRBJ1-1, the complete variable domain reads KAGVTQTPRYLIKTRGQQVTLSCSPISGHRSVSWYQQTPGQGLQFLFEYFSETQRNKGNFPGRFSGRQFSNSRSEMNVSTLELGDSALYLCASSLDGQNTEAFFGQGTRLTVV.

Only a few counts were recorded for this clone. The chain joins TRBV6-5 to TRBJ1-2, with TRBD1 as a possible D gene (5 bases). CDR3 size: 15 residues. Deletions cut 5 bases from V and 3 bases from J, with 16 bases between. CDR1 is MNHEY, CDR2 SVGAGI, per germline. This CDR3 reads CASSTTLQAYYGYTF. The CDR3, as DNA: TGTGCCAGCAGTACAACCCTACAGGCTTACTATGGCTACACCTTC.

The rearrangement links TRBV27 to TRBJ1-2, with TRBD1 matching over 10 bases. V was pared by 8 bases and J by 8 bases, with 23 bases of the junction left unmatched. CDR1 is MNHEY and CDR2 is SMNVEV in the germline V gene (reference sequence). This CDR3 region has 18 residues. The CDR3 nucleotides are TGTGCCAGCTCACGTACCGGGACAGGGGCCGCCTTCGTCGAGGGCTACACCTTC. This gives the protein CASSRTGTGAAFVEGYTF.

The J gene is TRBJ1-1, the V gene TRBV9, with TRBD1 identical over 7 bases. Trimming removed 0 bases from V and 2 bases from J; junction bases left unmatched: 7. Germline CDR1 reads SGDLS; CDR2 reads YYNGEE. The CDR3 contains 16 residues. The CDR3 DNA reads TGTGCCAGCAGCGTAGTCTCCAGGGGGGCCAACACTGAAGCTTTCTTT. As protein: CASSVVSRGANTEAFF.

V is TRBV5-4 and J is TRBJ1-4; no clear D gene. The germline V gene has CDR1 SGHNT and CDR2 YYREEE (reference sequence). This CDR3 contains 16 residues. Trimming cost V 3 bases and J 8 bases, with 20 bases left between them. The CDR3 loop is CASSSRFREGGEKLFF. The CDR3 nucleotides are TGTGCCAGCAGCTCCCGCTTCCGGGAGGGAGGAGAAAAACTGTTTTTT.

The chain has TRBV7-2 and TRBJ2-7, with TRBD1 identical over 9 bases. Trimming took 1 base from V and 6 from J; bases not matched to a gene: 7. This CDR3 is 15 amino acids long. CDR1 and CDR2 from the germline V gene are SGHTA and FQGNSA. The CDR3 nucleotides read TGTGCCAGCAGCTTAGTTTGGACAGGGGATCTCGAGCAGTACTTC. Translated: CASSLVWTGDLEQYF.

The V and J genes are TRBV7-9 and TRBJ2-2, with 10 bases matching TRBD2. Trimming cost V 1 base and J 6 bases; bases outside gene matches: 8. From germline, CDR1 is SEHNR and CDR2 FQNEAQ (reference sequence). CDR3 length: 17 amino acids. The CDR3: CASSLDSLAGVAGELFF. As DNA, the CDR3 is TGTGCCAGCAGCTTAGATTCCCTAGCGGGAGTGGCCGGGGAGCTGTTTTTT.

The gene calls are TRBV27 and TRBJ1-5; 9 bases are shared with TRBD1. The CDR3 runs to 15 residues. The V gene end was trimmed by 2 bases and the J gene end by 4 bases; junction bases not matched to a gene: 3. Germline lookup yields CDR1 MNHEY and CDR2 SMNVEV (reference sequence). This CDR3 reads CASSLGQGLNQPQHF. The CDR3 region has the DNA TGTGCCAGCAGTTTAGGACAGGGGTTGAATCAGCCCCAGCATTTT.

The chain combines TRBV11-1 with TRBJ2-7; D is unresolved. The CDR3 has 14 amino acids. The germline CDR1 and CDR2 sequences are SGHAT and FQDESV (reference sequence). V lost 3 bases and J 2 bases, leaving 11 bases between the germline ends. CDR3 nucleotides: TGTGCCAGCAGCTTTTGGCCGGGTGCCTACGAGCAGTACTTC. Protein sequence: CASSFWPGAYEQYF.

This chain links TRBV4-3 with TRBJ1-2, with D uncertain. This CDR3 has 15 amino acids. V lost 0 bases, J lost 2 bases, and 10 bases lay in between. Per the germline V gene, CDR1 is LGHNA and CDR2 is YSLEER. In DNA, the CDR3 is TGCGCCAGCAGCCAAGACCTAGAGTTAAACTATGGCTACACCTTC. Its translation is CASSQDLELNYGYTF.

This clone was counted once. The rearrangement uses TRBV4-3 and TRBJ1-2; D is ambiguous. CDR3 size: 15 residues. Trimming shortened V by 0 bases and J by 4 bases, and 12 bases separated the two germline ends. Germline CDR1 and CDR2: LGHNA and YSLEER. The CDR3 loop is CASSQEEVDFYGYTF. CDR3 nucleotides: TGCGCCAGCAGCCAAGAAGAGGTAGACTTCTATGGCTACACCTTC.